These 2 T cell receptor beta chains came from one sample sequenced in a study of technical replicates of blood from a few donors (dated by TCRdb to about 2017). The library was produced with the immunoSEQ multiplex PCR assay. The table comes from immuneACCESS by way of TCRdb, which keeps in-frame sequences with V and J called. Part of the clones is missing from these tables; in studies checked, under half for an unresolved V gene and the rest for unknown reasons. Counted in this sample were about 84,000 clones; about nine tenths of them appeared once. The ten biggest clones cover under 0.3% of the sample. The material sequenced was T cells isolated from PBMCs. These receptors were collected from a human donor in good health.

The chain uses TRBV28 and TRBJ2-7; 9 nucleotides align to TRBD1. Germline CDR1 is MDHEN and CDR2 is SYDVKM. The trim removed 3 bases at V and 2 bases at J, leaving 2 bases unmatched. CDR3 length equals 14 residues. The CDR3 DNA follows: TGTGCCAGCAGTTTCGGGACAGGGACCTACGAGCAGTACTTC. Its protein product is CASSFGTGTYEQYF. The full variable domain, in which reference TRBV28 and TRBJ2-7 provide the parts outside the CDR3, is DVKVTQSSRYLVKRTGEKVFLECVQDMDHENMFWYRQDPGLGLRLIYFSYDVKMKEKGDIPEGYSVSREKKERFSLILESASTNQTSMYLCASSFGTGTYEQYFGPGTRLTVT.

This clone was seen just once. The chain employs TRBV11-2 and TRBJ1-1, with 7 positions matching TRBD1. Germline V gene data show CDR1 as SGHAT and CDR2 as FQNNGV. V gave up 0 bases and J gave up 4 bases; unmatched junction bases: 5. This CDR3 comprises 15 residues. The CDR3 bases are TGTGCCAGCAGCTTAGATCGACAGGGCAGCACTGAAGCTTTCTTT. Protein sequence: CASSLDRQGSTEAFF.